The source of this T cell receptor beta chain is a study of identical twins. For this clonotype: Antigen: not known.

TCRdb called the 5' RACE reads again in MiXCR, with one record for every CDR3 protein. The table shows 350,000 or so distinct CDR3 sequences, with 9% to 15% occurring only once. All donors were healthy Caucasians. Findings and limits, study-wide: Interpretation of the results relied on cross-sectional statistical analysis and not on following the same donors. Shared out-of-frame alpha sequences (those common to twins) showed excess low generation probability.

V lost 3 bases, J lost 8 bases, and 24 bases lay in between. This CDR3 comprises 17 residues. CDR1 is MDHEN and CDR2 is SYDVKM in the germline V gene. The data were also submitted as part of a second study, on yellow fever vaccine responses in identical twins.

Sample: CD8+ T cells sorted from blood. The V and J genes are TRBV28 and TRBJ2-3; D is uncertain. This clonotype was obtained from a young woman in good health. The CDR3 spells CASSFMRYGLRLGTQYF. As DNA, the CDR3 is TGTGCCAGCAGTTTTATGAGATATGGGCTGAGGCTCGGTACGCAGTATTTT.